This T cell receptor beta chain was retrieved from a study of OX40 agonist ivuxolimab in advanced cancers. Whole-study context: Patients received the agonistic anti-OX40 (CD134) antibody ivuxolimab. Administration of intravenous ivuxolimab to patients occurred every 2 weeks at 0.01 to 10 mg/kg.

The V end lost 4 bases, the J end lost 2 bases, and 15 bases lay between the germline ends. Per germline, CDR1 MDHEN and CDR2 SYDVKM. This CDR3 spans 15 amino acids. Samples of blood were obtained at baseline, on cycle 4 day 1, and on cycle 7 day 1. Findings and caveats of the study: The study observed clonal expansion of CD4+ and CD8+ blood T cells by week 6 at 0.1 to 3.0 mg/kg.

As for this clone: Its specificity is not known.

The protocol was immunoSEQ multiplex PCR, while the TCRdb copy is restricted to in-frame clones and leaves out a portion. The sample has 40,000 to 50,000 clones, roughly 90% seen once. This sequence originates from an adult with an advanced solid tumor such as melanoma, head and neck, liver or kidney cancer. Sequencing used CD4+ or CD8+ T cells sorted from blood, obtained in a trial of the OX40 agonist ivuxolimab. The chain joins TRBV28 to TRBJ2-7; D is ambiguous. This CDR3 reads CASSSETYTPYEQYF. The CDR3, as DNA: TGTGCCAGCAGTTCCGAGACCTACACCCCCTACGAGCAGTACTTC.